This is a list of T cell receptor beta chains from one sample in a study of OX40 agonist ivuxolimab in advanced cancers. Libraries were prepared by immunoSEQ multiplex PCR; TCRdb keeps only in-frame clonotypes and omits some of them. The profile shows some 120,000 clones, about 90% of them singletons. The specimen comprised CD4+ or CD8+ T cells sorted from blood, sampled in a trial of the OX40 agonist ivuxolimab. These receptors all stem from an adult with an advanced solid tumor such as melanoma, head and neck, liver or kidney cancer. The CDR3 runs from the conserved cysteine through the conserved F or W. The D gene is left open where the match is weak. Clone size is given for some rows only: seen once, a few or many times, or a class if the clone is expanded.

J,size,V,D,CDR3,DNA
TRBJ2-3,few,TRBV9,TRBD2,CASSRSGTSIDTQYF,TGTGCCAGCAGTCGATCCGGGACTAGCATAGATACGCAGTATTTT
TRBJ1-4,.,TRBV6-6,.,CASSYLNEKLFF,TGTGCCAGCAGTTACTTGAATGAAAAACTGTTTTTT
TRBJ1-5,.,TRBV12-5,.,CASAPDPSFGQPQHF,TGTGCTAGTGCCCCTGACCCATCTTTCGGTCAGCCCCAGCATTTT
TRBJ1-2,.,TRBV5-1,.,CASSLEGGTYGYTF,TGCGCCAGCAGCTTGGAGGGTGGGACTTATGGCTACACCTTC
TRBJ2-7,.,TRBV6-5,TRBD2,CASSYSAGGSSYEQYF,TGTGCCAGCAGTTACTCGGCGGGAGGGTCCTCCTACGAGCAGTACTTC
TRBJ1-2,.,TRBV9,.,CASSVDSSTNYGYTF,TGTGCCAGCAGCGTAGATTCGAGTACTAACTATGGCTACACCTTC
TRBJ2-5,.,TRBV2,TRBD1,CASSESLGQQETQYF,TGTGCCAGCAGTGAATCCTTGGGACAGCAAGAGACCCAGTACTTC
TRBJ2-7,.,TRBV18,.,CASSPPYPQDEQYF,TGTGCCAGCTCACCGCCGTATCCGCAGGACGAGCAGTACTTC
TRBJ2-1,once,TRBV7-9,TRBD1,CASSLGQGVYNEQFF,TGTGCCAGCAGCTTAGGGCAGGGGGTCTACAATGAGCAGTTCTTC
TRBJ1-1,.,TRBV18,.,CASSPRNAGTNTEAFF,TGTGCCAGCTCACCACGTAACGCCGGGACGAACACTGAAGCTTTCTTT
TRBJ1-1,.,TRBV5-4,.,CASSPPWGNRTEAFF,TGCGCCAGCAGCCCCCCTTGGGGGAATCGCACTGAAGCTTTCTTT
TRBJ2-7,.,TRBV10-3,.,CAISAQGGSYEQYF,TGTGCCATCAGCGCCCAGGGGGGATCCTACGAGCAGTACTTC
TRBJ1-5,.,TRBV7-8,TRBD1,CASSSDRESSNLSNQPQHF,TGTGCCAGCAGCTCCGACAGGGAGTCTAGCAACCTTAGCAATCAGCCCCAGCATTTT
TRBJ2-2,.,TRBV2,.,CASSDYTGELFF,TGTGCCAGCAGTGACTACACCGGGGAGCTGTTTTTT
TRBJ2-7,once,TRBV7-3,TRBD1,CASSFAGTGEYEQYF,TGTGCCAGCAGCTTCGCCGGGACAGGTGAATACGAGCAGTACTTC
TRBJ1-1,.,TRBV7-6,.,CASSSHPGLPRGTGEAFF,TGTGCCAGCAGCTCCCACCCTGGGCTGCCCCGAGGCACGGGGGAAGCTTTCTTT
TRBJ2-2,.,TRBV7-3,TRBD2,CASSLIAGGPKNTGELFF,TGTGCCAGCAGCTTAATAGCGGGAGGGCCCAAGAACACCGGGGAGCTGTTTTTT
TRBJ2-7,.,TRBV6-6,.,CASRRGTEAYEQYF,TGTGCCAGCAGAAGGGGGACGGAAGCCTACGAGCAGTACTTC
TRBJ2-7,.,TRBV28,.,CASFGGGVYEQYF,TGTGCCAGTTTCGGAGGGGGCGTCTACGAGCAGTACTTC
TRBJ2-7,.,TRBV10-3,.,CATDQGEVYEQYF,TGTGCCACCGATCAGGGGGAGGTATACGAGCAGTACTTC
TRBJ2-7,.,TRBV28,.,CASSSYSGSDSYEQYF,TGTGCCAGCAGTTCTTATTCAGGGAGCGACTCCTACGAGCAGTACTTC
TRBJ1-5,.,TRBV20-1,.,CSASGTQPQHF,TGCAGTGCTTCCGGGACTCAGCCCCAGCATTTT
TRBJ2-2,few,TRBV11-2,.,CASSLEPGNTGELFF,TGTGCCAGCAGCTTAGAGCCGGGGAACACCGGGGAGCTGTTTTTT
TRBJ1-2,.,TRBV28,.,CATDTTQGYGYTF,TGTGCCACCGATACCACTCAGGGCTATGGCTACACCTTC
TRBJ1-4,.,TRBV7-9,.,CASSREGGLGEKLFF,TGTGCCAGCAGTCGCGAAGGAGGTCTAGGTGAAAAACTGTTTTTT
TRBJ2-1,few,TRBV28,.,CASSLSPYNEQFF,TGTGCCAGCAGCCTGAGTCCCTACAATGAGCAGTTCTTC
TRBJ2-2,.,TRBV5-1,.,CASSLAGAGGGELFF,TGCGCCAGCAGCTTGGCAGGGGCTGGAGGCGGGGAGCTGTTTTTT
TRBJ2-5,.,TRBV5-1,.,CASSETQETQYF,TGCGCCAGCAGCGAAACTCAAGAGACCCAGTACTTC
TRBJ2-7,.,TRBV5-4,TRBD1,CASSFVDRASYEQYF,TGTGCCAGCAGCTTTGTGGACAGGGCCTCCTACGAGCAGTACTTC
TRBJ2-5,.,TRBV5-6,.,CASSLQGDETQYF,TGTGCCAGCAGCTTACAGGGAGACGAGACCCAGTACTTC